The clone carrying this T cell receptor (beta chain) was seen only once. This record belongs to a study of blood T cell repertoires in COVID-19. On the study more broadly: The study drew acute and convalescent COVID-19 samples from the United States, Italy and Spain. T cells, B-cell-depleted T cells, or PBMCs provided the cDNA or gDNA that served as material.

Germline V gives CDR1 SGHRS, CDR2 YFSETQ. This CDR3 is 14 amino acids long. The ends lost 4 bases at V and 4 bases at J; junction bases unmatched: 5. In the source study's methods: It was from reference gene primer amplification that nucleated cell counts were estimated. The table came from immunoSEQ multiplex PCR; TCRdb's copy has only in-frame clones and leaves some out. Clone size and V and J calls were adopted from that table, with D and trimming inferred from the DNA. The table has fewer than 300,000 clones, around 84% seen once. The gene calls are TRBV5-1 and TRBJ1-2, with 9 bases matching TRBD1. This clonotype originated in a man over 45 with COVID-19, enrolled during active disease. Sequencing was done on a sample of peripheral blood. The CDR3 region has the DNA TGCGCCAGCAGCCCCCAGACAGGGGGCTATGGCTACACCTTC. Translating it yields CASSPQTGGYGYTF.